This TCR beta chain was retrieved from a study of T cell responses to AZD1222 COVID-19 vaccine. Note on this clone: Antigen unknown.

Produced via immunoSEQ multiplex PCR; TCRdb's table is partial and in-frame only. The repertoire holds 130,000 or so clones, with nearly 90% as singletons. V shed 10 bases, J shed 0 bases, and the junction held 8 bases outside the gene matches. CDR1 LNHDA and CDR2 SQIVND come from the germline V gene (reference sequence). This CDR3 region has 15 residues. The study, taken as a whole, reports: Just six or seven AZD1222 recipients tested seropositive at baseline.

The source of this sequence is an adult who received the AZD1222 COVID-19 vaccine. Sequencing used peripheral blood, obtained 28 days after the second AZD1222 dose. This chain connects TRBV19 to TRBJ1-3; 8 bases align to TRBD1. The CDR3 protein is CATIRTGSSGNTIYF. In DNA form, the CDR3 reads TGTGCCACGATCCGGACAGGGAGCTCTGGAAACACCATATATTTT.